This T cell receptor beta chain was identified in a study of regulatory T cells in long-lasting Graves disease. Relying on iRepertoire HTBI primers and Arm-PCR of CDR3 regions, the team built TCR beta libraries. Via MiXCR, TCRdb re-called the multiplex PCR reads, giving one row per CDR3 protein. Found here are more than 300,000 distinct CDR3 sequences, around 16% of them singletons; the top ten hold 20% to 25%. To note about this clonotype: A much larger clonotype is one base distant, so this may be a read error.

Time point defined: newly diagnosed GD, antithyroid drugs for less than 3 months. RNA from PBMCs was the source of the TCR library. Germline CDR1 DFQATT, CDR2 SNEGSKA (reference sequence). This CDR3 has 12 amino acids. In addition, the sample was reused for a study of T cells in Graves' hyperthyroidism and ophthalmopathy.

The sequences come from peripheral blood mononuclear cells (PBMCs), collected at new diagnosis, from a patient treated with antithyroid drugs. The chain uses TRBV20-1 and TRBJ1-2; 8 nucleotides agree with TRBD1. The receptor's source is a woman aged 18-29 years with Graves disease. DNA for the CDR3: TGCGGTGCCCCTGACAGGGGAAGGAGCTACACCTTC. Its protein is CGAPDRGRSYTF.